This is a list of T cell receptor beta chains from one sample in a study of identical twins. From the 5' RACE reads, TCRdb called clonotypes with MiXCR, one entry per CDR3 protein. This sample has more than 400,000 distinct CDR3 sequences; roughly 15% occur once, and the top ten carry roughly 0.44%. The data were also submitted as part of a second study, on yellow fever vaccine responses in identical twins.

The specimen sequenced was CD4+ T cells sorted from blood. These receptor sequences come from a woman younger than 30 in good health. CDR3s include the opening cysteine and the closing phenylalanine or tryptophan. The order of the fields is clone size, J gene, D gene, V gene, CDR3 protein, CDR3 DNA. The D gene is left open where the match is weak. Rows give clone size only sometimes, using once, few, many, or a class for an expanded clone.

. TRBJ1-1 . TRBV3-1 CASSPPRTRNTEAFF TGTGCCAGCAGCCCTCCCCGGACCCGGAACACTGAAGCTTTCTTT
. TRBJ2-5 . TRBV3-1 CASRSAVLYQETQYF TGTGCCAGCAGATCCGCGGTCTTGTACCAAGAGACCCAGTACTTC
. TRBJ1-5 TRBD1 TRBV6-2/TRBV6-3 CASVRTGGGQPQHF TGTGCCAGCGTCCGGACAGGGGGCGGTCAGCCCCAGCATTTT
. TRBJ2-1 . TRBV28 CASSSSQGRPYNEQFF TGTGCCAGCAGCTCCTCACAGGGTCGCCCCTACAATGAGCAGTTCTTC
few TRBJ2-1 TRBD2 TRBV29-1 CSVESVSGRPSYNEQFF TGCAGCGTTGAAAGTGTCAGCGGGAGGCCATCCTACAATGAGCAGTTCTTC
many TRBJ2-5 . TRBV5-1 CASSRLGGVETQYF TGCGCCAGCAGCCGACTTGGAGGTGTGGAGACCCAGTACTTC
few TRBJ1-1 . TRBV20-1 CSTLEGIMNTEAFF TGCAGTACTCTTGAAGGGATCATGAACACTGAAGCTTTCTTT
few TRBJ2-7 . TRBV12-3/TRBV12-4 CASSLAREQYF TGTGCCAGCAGTTTAGCGCGCGAGCAGTACTTC
many TRBJ2-2 TRBD2 TRBV5-1 CASSIGGDTGELFF TGCGCCAGCAGCATCGGGGGGGACACCGGGGAGCTGTTTTTT
. TRBJ2-3 . TRBV6-1 CASIPGDFTDTQYF TGTGCCAGCATCCCGGGGGACTTCACAGATACGCAGTATTTT
few TRBJ1-4 . TRBV7-9 CASSLGSAEKLFF TGTGCCAGCAGCTTAGGATCAGCTGAAAAACTGTTTTTT
few TRBJ2-6 . TRBV12-3/TRBV12-4 CASSFGAGVPGANVLTF TGTGCCAGCAGTTTTGGTGCTGGGGTTCCTGGGGCCAACGTCCTGACTTTC
. TRBJ1-2 . TRBV19 CASTPQGPSNYGYTF TGTGCCAGCACTCCACAGGGACCATCTAACTATGGCTACACCTTC
. TRBJ2-5 . TRBV27 CASSFVIHETQYF TGTGCCAGCAGTTTTGTCATCCACGAGACCCAGTACTTC
few TRBJ2-1 . TRBV7-9 CASSLRARGTWDEQFF TGTGCCAGCAGCTTGCGGGCTAGGGGAACCTGGGATGAGCAGTTCTTC
. TRBJ2-3 . TRBV12-3/TRBV12-4 CASRGRSGSTDTQYF TGTGCCAGCAGGGGTCGGAGCGGGAGCACAGATACGCAGTATTTT
. TRBJ1-1 TRBD1 TRBV27 CASSLDRGRGGTEAFF TGTGCCAGCAGTTTAGACAGGGGACGAGGGGGCACTGAAGCTTTCTTT
. TRBJ2-2 . TRBV20-1 CSAPSGALTGELFF TGCAGTGCTCCCTCGGGAGCCCTCACCGGGGAGCTGTTTTTT
. TRBJ2-2 . TRBV6-1 CASSEDWRGPAAGELFF TGTGCCAGCAGCGAGGACTGGCGGGGGCCCGCCGCCGGGGAGCTGTTTTTT
. TRBJ1-5 . TRBV6-5 CASSYTRGAVSNQPQHF TGTGCCAGCAGTTACACACGCGGGGCCGTTAGCAATCAGCCCCAGCATTTT
. TRBJ1-4 . TRBV12-3/TRBV12-4 CASSLQGSNEKLFF TGTGCCAGCAGTTTACAGGGATCCAATGAAAAACTGTTTTTT
few TRBJ2-1 TRBD2 TRBV2 CASSALGLAGGKSSYNEQFF TGTGCCAGCAGTGCCCTCGGACTAGCGGGGGGAAAAAGCTCCTACAATGAGCAGTTCTTC
. TRBJ1-5 . TRBV12-3/TRBV12-4 CASSLGGGSDTQHF TGTGCCAGCAGTTTAGGCGGGGGGTCAGATACGCAGCATTTT
few TRBJ1-1 TRBD1 TRBV15 CATSSRQGNTEAFF TGTGCCACCAGCAGCCGACAGGGGAACACTGAAGCTTTCTTT
few TRBJ2-1 TRBD1 TRBV7-9 CASSLTGTDPYNEQFF TGTGCCAGCAGCCTGACCGGGACAGATCCATACAATGAGCAGTTCTTC
few TRBJ1-2 . TRBV7-9 CASSLAGGTSYGYTF TGTGCCAGCAGCTTAGCAGGCGGGACCTCCTATGGCTACACCTTC
few TRBJ2-3 . TRBV4-1 CASSQGTTDTQYF TGCGCCAGCAGCCAGGGGACCACAGATACGCAGTATTTT
many TRBJ2-5 . TRBV10-3 CAISNVGRGVETQYF TGTGCCATCAGTAACGTCGGAAGGGGCGTGGAGACCCAGTACTTC
. TRBJ2-3 . TRBV29-1 CSVGGIGIVRTYTDTQYF TGCAGCGTTGGGGGGATTGGGATAGTAAGGACATACACAGATACGCAGTATTTT
few TRBJ2-5 TRBD1 TRBV2 CASRTDRGKETQYF TGTGCCAGCAGGACGGACAGGGGTAAAGAGACCCAGTACTTC
few TRBJ1-1 . TRBV20-1 CSAKSAMNTEAFF TGCAGTGCTAAGAGCGCCATGAACACTGAAGCTTTCTTT
. TRBJ2-1 TRBD1 TRBV7-6 CASSYQGANNEQFF TGTGCCAGCAGCTACCAGGGGGCAAACAATGAGCAGTTCTTC
few TRBJ2-2 TRBD2 TRBV5-4 CASRISGGNTGELFF TGTGCCAGCAGGATTAGCGGGGGGAACACCGGGGAGCTGTTTTTT
. TRBJ2-1 . TRBV28 CASSQTGGGPYNEQFF TGTGCCAGCAGCCAGACAGGAGGGGGCCCTTACAATGAGCAGTTCTTC
few TRBJ1-2 . TRBV24-1 CATSDTETNYGYTF TGTGCCACCAGTGATACAGAAACTAACTATGGCTACACCTTC
. TRBJ1-2 . TRBV2 CASSELSGNYGYTF TGTGCCAGCAGTGAATTAAGTGGAAACTATGGCTACACCTTC
. TRBJ2-4 . TRBV10-3 CAISEPQVGQTKNIQYF TGTGCCATCAGTGAACCCCAAGTTGGACAGACTAAAAACATTCAGTACTTC
. TRBJ2-3 . TRBV15 CATSRDYGGRHTDTQYF TGTGCCACCAGCAGAGATTACGGGGGCCGCCACACAGATACGCAGTATTTT
many TRBJ2-1 TRBD2 TRBV9 CASSVAASGAYEQFF TGTGCCAGCAGCGTAGCGGCTAGCGGGGCTTATGAGCAGTTCTTC
few TRBJ1-3 . TRBV20-1 CSARHTAGNTIYF TGCAGTGCTAGACACACCGCGGGAAACACCATATATTTT
. TRBJ2-7 . TRBV5-1 CASSLEGMRYEQYF TGCGCCAGCAGCTTGGAGGGGATGCGCTACGAGCAGTACTTC
few TRBJ2-3 TRBD1 TRBV10-3 CAISLRDRVPDTQYF TGTGCCATCAGCCTCCGGGACAGGGTCCCAGATACGCAGTATTTT
. TRBJ2-7 . TRBV7-9 CASRPGLVGAVYEQYF TGTGCCAGCAGACCCGGTTTGGTAGGAGCGGTATACGAGCAGTACTTC
few TRBJ1-5 TRBD1 TRBV4-1 CASSQESSGGRQPQHF TGCGCCAGCAGCCAGGAGTCGTCAGGGGGAAGACAGCCCCAGCATTTT
many TRBJ2-5 . TRBV29-1 CSVEDPGPLRETQYF TGCAGCGTTGAAGACCCGGGCCCCCTAAGAGAGACCCAGTACTTC
. TRBJ1-6 . TRBV27 CASSDRSTSPLHF TGTGCCAGCAGTGACAGGTCTACCTCACCCCTCCACTTT
few TRBJ1-2 . TRBV11-2 CASSATANYGYTF TGTGCCAGCAGCGCAACAGCTAACTATGGCTACACCTTC
few TRBJ2-2 . TRBV6-1 CASSPKGRQPTTGELFF TGTGCCAGCAGCCCAAAGGGTCGACAGCCGACCACCGGGGAGCTGTTTTTT
few TRBJ1-2 TRBD1 TRBV28 CASSFLQGRFTGYTF TGTGCCAGCAGTTTCTTACAGGGGCGCTTTACGGGCTACACCTTC
few TRBJ2-1 . TRBV10-3 CAISEQDNEQFF TGTGCCATCAGTGAACAGGACAATGAGCAGTTCTTC
many TRBJ2-1 TRBD2 TRBV12-3/TRBV12-4 CASNNPFGGAYNEQFF TGTGCCAGCAATAACCCCTTTGGGGGGGCCTACAATGAGCAGTTCTTC
few TRBJ2-5 TRBD2 TRBV5-5 CASSLDPGLAGPKETQYF TGTGCCAGCAGCTTGGATCCGGGACTAGCGGGACCAAAAGAGACCCAGTACTTC